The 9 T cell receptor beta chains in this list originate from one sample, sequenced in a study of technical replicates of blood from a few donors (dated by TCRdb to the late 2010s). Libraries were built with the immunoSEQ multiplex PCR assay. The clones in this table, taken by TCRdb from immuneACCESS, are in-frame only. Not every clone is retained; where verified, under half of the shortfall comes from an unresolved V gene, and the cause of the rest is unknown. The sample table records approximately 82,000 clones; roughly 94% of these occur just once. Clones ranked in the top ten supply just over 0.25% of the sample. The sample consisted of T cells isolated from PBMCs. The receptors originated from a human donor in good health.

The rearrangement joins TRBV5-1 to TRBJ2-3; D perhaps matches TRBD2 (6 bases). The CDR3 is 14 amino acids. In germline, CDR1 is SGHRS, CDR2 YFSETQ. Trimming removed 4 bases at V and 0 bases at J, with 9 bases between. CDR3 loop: CASSGAGSTDTQYF. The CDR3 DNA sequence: TGCGCCAGCAGCGGGGCGGGGAGCACAGATACGCAGTATTTT.

CDR3 residues: CASSPPSRGSANYGYTF. In nucleotides, the CDR3 is TGTGCCAGCTCACCACCGTCCAGGGGATCTGCTAACTATGGCTACACCTTC. The chain couples TRBV18 to TRBJ1-2; D is possibly TRBD1 (6 bases). The CDR3 runs to 17 residues. The germline V gene has CDR1 KGHSH and CDR2 LQKENI. Trimming took off 0 bases at V and 0 bases at J, with 14 bases between the two ends.

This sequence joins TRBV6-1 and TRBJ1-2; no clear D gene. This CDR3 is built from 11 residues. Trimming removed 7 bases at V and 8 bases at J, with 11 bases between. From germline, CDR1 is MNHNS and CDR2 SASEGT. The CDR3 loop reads CASIEGSGYTF. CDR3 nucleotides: TGTGCCAGCATCGAGGGTAGCGGCTACACCTTC.

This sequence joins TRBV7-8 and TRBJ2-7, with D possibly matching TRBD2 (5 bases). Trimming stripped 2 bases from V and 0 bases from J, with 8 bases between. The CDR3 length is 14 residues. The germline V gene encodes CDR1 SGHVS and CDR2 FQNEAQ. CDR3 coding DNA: TGTGCCAGCAGCTTAAACGGACTCTCCTACGAGCAGTACTTC. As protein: CASSLNGLSYEQYF.

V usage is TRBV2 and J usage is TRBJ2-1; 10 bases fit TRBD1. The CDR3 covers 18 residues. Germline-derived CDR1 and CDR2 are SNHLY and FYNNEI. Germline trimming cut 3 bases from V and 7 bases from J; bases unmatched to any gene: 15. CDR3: CASSDRQGAPQRVNEQFF. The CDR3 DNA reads TGTGCCAGCAGTGATCGACAGGGGGCCCCCCAGCGAGTGAATGAGCAGTTCTTC.

In DNA, the CDR3 is TGTGCCAGCAGCATAGAAACCACGACAGGGGCTGAAGCTTTCTTT. Protein: CASSIETTTGAEAFF. The V call is TRBV7-6, the J call TRBJ1-1; 8 nucleotides agree with TRBD1. V lost 5 bases to trimming and J lost 6 bases; unmatched junction nucleotides: 11. This CDR3 region has 15 residues. The germline V gene encodes CDR1 SGHVS and CDR2 FNYEAQ. Based on the CDR3 plus reference TRBV7-6 and TRBJ1-1, the full variable domain is GAGVSQSPRYKVTKRGQDVALRCDPISGHVSLYWYRQALGQGPEFLTYFNYEAQQDKSGLPNDRFSAERPEGSISTLTIQRTEQRDSAMYRCASSIETTTGAEAFFGQGTRLTVV.

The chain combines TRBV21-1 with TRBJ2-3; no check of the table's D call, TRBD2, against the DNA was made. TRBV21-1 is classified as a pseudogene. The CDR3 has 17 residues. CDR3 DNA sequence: TGTGCCAGCAGCATAGGGTGCGGAACTAGCGGCACAGATACGCAGTATTTT. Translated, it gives CASSIGCGTSGTDTQYF.

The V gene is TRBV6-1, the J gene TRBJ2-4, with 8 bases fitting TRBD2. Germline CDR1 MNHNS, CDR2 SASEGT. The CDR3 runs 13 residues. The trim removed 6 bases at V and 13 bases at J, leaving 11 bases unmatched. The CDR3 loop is CASSHTGGALQYF. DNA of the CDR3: TGTGCCAGCAGCCACACGGGGGGGGCCCTACAGTACTTC.

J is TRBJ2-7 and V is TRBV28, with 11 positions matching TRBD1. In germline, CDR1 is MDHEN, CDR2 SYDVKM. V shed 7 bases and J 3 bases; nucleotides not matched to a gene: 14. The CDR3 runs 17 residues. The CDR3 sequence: CASTAGTGGSPRYEQYF. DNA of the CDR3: TGTGCCAGCACCGCCGGGACAGGGGGATCCCCACGCTACGAGCAGTACTTC.